The count of the clone carrying this T cell receptor beta chain is one. Its antigen is not known. PCR primers comprised 60 Vbeta and 13 Jbeta primers. In the source study's methods: Around 11 million of tens of millions of unique TCR beta chains were shared, per a later count. Profiling relied on immunoSEQ multiplex PCR, and the TCRdb table lists in-frame clones only, not all of them. The D gene and trimming were derived from the DNA, and the V and J assignments and clone size from that table. The sample includes 210,000 or so clones, about 85% of them seen just once. The source of the sample is a study of cytomegalovirus exposure and HLA in healthy donors. At the level of the study: Early released data had about 85 million unique TCRs, all coming from HLA-typed donors. Study-wide findings and caveats: HLA restriction was apparent for most CMV-associated TCR beta chains in a later analysis. It was assumed in the presence/absence analyses that sequencing depth was roughly uniform across donors.

J lost 0 bases, V lost 4 bases, and 3 bases had no gene match. CDR3 length: 15 amino acids. In germline, CDR1 is SGHRS, CDR2 YFSETQ. The source of this sequence is a girl aged 2 to 9 in good health and CMV-seronegative. This chain connects TRBV5-1 to TRBJ2-3; 9 nucleotides agree with TRBD2. The source material was PBMCs. The CDR3 sequence: CASSMTSGSTDTQYF. As DNA, the CDR3 is TGCGCCAGCAGCATGACTAGCGGTAGCACAGATACGCAGTATTTT.